Listed here are 21 T cell receptor beta chains from one sample, sequenced in a study of T-cell memory formation after mild COVID-19. TCRdb analysed the 5' RACE reads with MiXCR anew, one entry per CDR3 protein. The sample records just under 50,000 distinct CDR3 sequences, 12% being singletons. Sequenced: PBMCs or a T cell subset sorted from them (not recorded which). The receptors shown here come from a young man who had mild COVID-19 (a few samples of this study predate the infection). Cell type and time point are not known.

The chain couples TRBV7-2 to TRBJ1-2; D ambiguous. The CDR3 is 14 residues long. V was clipped by 8 bases and J by 2 bases, with 15 bases between them. Germline V gene data show CDR1 as SGHTA and CDR2 as FQGNSA. CDR3: CASSQQGGNYGYTF. DNA of the CDR3: TGTGCCAGCTCACAGCAAGGAGGGAACTATGGCTACACCTTC.

The CDR3 sequence: CATSRDAGQGSLETQYF. The CDR3, as DNA: TGTGCCACCAGCAGAGATGCGGGACAGGGGAGTTTGGAGACCCAGTACTTC. V and J are TRBV15 and TRBJ2-5; 10 positions match TRBD1. Germline assignment: CDR1 LNHNV and CDR2 YYDKDF (reference sequence). The CDR3 runs to 17 residues. Losses at the gene ends were 0 bases for V and 5 bases for J; bases not matched to a gene: 9.

This clonotype appeared a few times. The chain employs TRBV5-5 and TRBJ2-2; D is undetermined. With 1 base removed from V and 4 bases from J, the gap between germline ends came to 8 bases. The CDR3 has 14 amino acids. In germline, CDR1 is SGHKS, CDR2 YYEKEE (reference sequence). The CDR3 DNA follows: TGTGCCAGCAGCTTGTACAGCTTCACCGGGGAGCTGTTTTTT. It codes for CASSLYSFTGELFF.

This clonotype was observed a handful of times. The chain recombines TRBV19 with TRBJ2-7, with TRBD2 as a possible D gene (5 bases). This CDR3 contains 15 residues. Trimming took 0 bases from V and 0 from J, leaving 9 bases between them. Germline CDR1 is LNHDA and CDR2 is SQIVND (reference sequence). The CDR3 region has the DNA TGTGCCAGTAGTATAGATCGGGGTCTCTCCTACGAGCAGTACTTC. Protein product: CASSIDRGLSYEQYF.

This clonotype was seen many times. The chain couples TRBV5-1 to TRBJ1-3; 7 bases are a match to TRBD1. Trimming at V came to 4 bases and at J to 5 bases, leaving 12 bases not matched to a gene. Germline CDR1 reads SGHRS; CDR2 reads YFSETQ. The CDR3 consists of 16 residues. The CDR3, as DNA: TGCGCCAGCAGCCGGGGTCCAGGGGACAGCCGAAACACCATATATTTT. Encoded protein: CASSRGPGDSRNTIYF.

The table lists this clonotype with a few counts. The rearrangement links TRBV9 to TRBJ2-2; no reliable D call. V shed 4 bases and J shed 4 bases, with 11 bases lying between them. Germline V gives CDR1 SGDLS, CDR2 YYNGEE. This CDR3 spans 14 amino acids. The CDR3 region has the DNA TGTGCCAGCAGCCCTAAGACCTCCACCGGGGAGCTGTTTTTT. This translates into CASSPKTSTGELFF.

This clonotype was counted only a few times. The chain carries TRBV12-3 or TRBV12-4 and TRBJ1-2; unclear D gene. Trimming took 6 bases from V and 4 from J, leaving 9 bases between them. This CDR3 has 12 residues. CDR3 sequence (DNA): TGTGCCAGCAGATCAAGCTCCTATGGCTACACCTTC. Protein: CASRSSSYGYTF.

This clonotype turned up a few times. The CDR3, as DNA: TGTGCCTCGAGGGGTAACACAGATACGCAGTATTTT. Its protein product is CASRGNTDTQYF. The chain employs TRBV24-1 and TRBJ2-3; D could derive from TRBD1 or TRBD2 (5 bases each). The germline V and J ends were trimmed by 12 bases and 2 bases, with 11 bases remaining between them. The CDR3 contains 12 residues. Germline values: CDR1 KGHDR, CDR2 SFDVKD.

The genes are TRBV19 and TRBJ1-2; TRBD1 aligns across 7 bases. The germline V gene encodes CDR1 LNHDA and CDR2 SQIVND (reference sequence). The CDR3 is 14 amino acids. The ends lost 7 bases at V and 1 base at J; junction bases unmatched: 6. In DNA form, the CDR3 reads TGTGCCAGTATTCCGACAGGGCTTAACTATGGCTACACCTTC. As protein: CASIPTGLNYGYTF.

This clonotype has only a few counts. This chain joins TRBV28 and TRBJ2-3; D is perhaps TRBD2 (5 bases). Trimming removed 3 bases at V and 7 bases at J, with 8 bases between. CDR1 MDHEN and CDR2 SYDVKM come from the germline V gene. This CDR3 contains 12 residues. The CDR3 loop reads CASSLRANTQYF. CDR3 DNA: TGTGCCAGCAGTTTGCGGGCGAATACGCAGTATTTT.

This clonotype was detected a few times. The V gene is TRBV7-2, the J gene TRBJ2-3; 11 bases align to TRBD1. CDR1 and CDR2 (germline): SGHTA, FQGNSA. There are 15 residues in the CDR3. J lost 1 base, V lost 7 bases, and 4 bases had no gene match. The CDR3 loop reads CASTGDRGGTDTQYF. The CDR3 coding sequence is TGTGCCAGCACCGGGGACAGGGGGGGCACAGATACGCAGTATTTT.

The chain joins TRBV20-1 to TRBJ2-7; no reliable D call. With 0 bases removed from V and 4 bases from J, the gap between germline ends came to 13 bases. From germline, CDR1 is DFQATT and CDR2 SNEGSKA (reference sequence). The CDR3 sequence is 14 residues long. Here the CDR3 reads CSARDPYPPYEQYV. CDR3 bases: TGCAGTGCTAGAGACCCTTATCCCCCTTACGAGCAGTACGTC.

The chain links TRBV6-2 or TRBV6-3 to TRBJ2-1; 7 bases fit TRBD2. The germline CDR1 and CDR2 sequences are MNHEY and SVGEGT. V was pared by 2 bases and J by 9 bases, with 7 bases of the junction left unmatched. The CDR3 is 14 residues long. Here the CDR3 DNA reads TGTGCCAGCAGTTACCGTGGAGGCGGGAGTGAGCAGTTCTTC. Its translation: CASSYRGGGSEQFF.

The J gene is TRBJ1-4, the V gene TRBV2; D not certain. Trimming left V 5 bases short and J 8 bases short, with 15 bases between. In germline, CDR1 is SNHLY, CDR2 FYNNEI. The CDR3 sequence is 14 residues long. The DNA for the CDR3 is TGTGCCAGCAGTTCCCAGCGGTATGGAGAAAAACTGTTTTTT. Residues: CASSSQRYGEKLFF.

Worth noting for this clonotype: Sequence at one end of the junction differs from germline and may be a read error. The V gene is TRBV11-2, the J gene TRBJ2-3, with no clear D. The CDR3 sequence is 16 residues long. Germline V gene lookup returns CDR1 SGHAT and CDR2 FQNNGV. The CDR3 nucleotides read TGTGCCAGCAGCTTAGAAGGGCCAGCGAGCACAGATACGAAGTATTTT. The encoded protein is CASSLEGPASTDTKYF.

This clonotype was seen at least ten times. This rearrangement joins TRBV5-1 to TRBJ1-2; D is undetermined. Germline CDR1 is SGHRS and CDR2 is YFSETQ. The CDR3 length is 13 residues. V was pared by 4 bases and J by 3 bases, with 10 bases between. CDR3 region: CASSQDSDYGYTF. DNA for the CDR3: TGCGCCAGCAGCCAGGACTCTGACTATGGCTACACCTTC. Filled out from reference TRBV5-1 and TRBJ1-2, the complete variable domain reads KAGVTQTPRYLIKTRGQQVTLSCSPISGHRSVSWYQQTPGQGLQFLFEYFSETQRNKGNFPGRFSGRQFSNSRSEMNVSTLELGDSALYLCASSQDSDYGYTFGSGTRLTVV.

This clonotype was seen ten or more times. The chain couples TRBV4-3 to TRBJ2-2; D gene unclear. From germline, CDR1 is LGHNA and CDR2 YSLEER. This CDR3 region has 13 residues. Trimming stripped 0 bases from V and 14 bases from J, with 13 bases between. The DNA of the CDR3 is TGCGCCAGCAGCCAAGATTTTGCGAGTTCCCTGTTTTTT. Protein sequence: CASSQDFASSLFF.

This chain connects TRBV28 to TRBJ2-3; D may be TRBD2 (6 bases). Germline V CDR1 and CDR2: MDHEN, SYDVKM. Trimming took off 7 bases at V and 1 base at J, with 9 bases between the two ends. This CDR3 has 13 residues. The chain's CDR3 is CASNPSGTDTQYF. The CDR3 DNA is TGTGCCAGCAACCCTAGCGGCACAGATACGCAGTATTTT.

There are a few counts of this clonotype. The chain carries TRBV11-1 and TRBJ2-7; D unresolved. Trimming left V 1 base short and J 0 bases short, with 13 bases between. The germline CDR1 and CDR2 sequences are SGHAT and FQDESV (reference sequence). This CDR3 has 16 amino acids. The CDR3, as DNA: TGTGCCAGCAGCTTAGGGGCCAGGCTGAGCTCCTACGAGCAGTACTTC. Protein: CASSLGARLSSYEQYF.

Concerning this clonotype: One junction end disagrees with the germline gene, perhaps due to a read error. CDR3 sequence (DNA): TGTGCCTGCAGCCAATCATTGACAGGGAACACCGGGGAGCTGTTTTTT. Its translation is CACSQSLTGNTGELFF. The chain joins TRBV28 to TRBJ2-2; TRBD1 is a possible D gene (6 bases). The CDR3 sequence is 16 residues long. CDR1 is MDHEN and CDR2 is SYDVKM in the germline V gene.

This clonotype has just a few counts. The chain couples TRBV20-1 to TRBJ1-2; no firm D call. Germline CDR1 and CDR2: DFQATT and SNEGSKA (reference sequence). V was clipped by 2 bases and J by 2 bases, with 3 bases between them. The CDR3 runs to 11 residues. The CDR3 sequence is CSARSNYGYTF. CDR3 bases: TGCAGTGCTAGATCAAACTATGGCTACACCTTC.